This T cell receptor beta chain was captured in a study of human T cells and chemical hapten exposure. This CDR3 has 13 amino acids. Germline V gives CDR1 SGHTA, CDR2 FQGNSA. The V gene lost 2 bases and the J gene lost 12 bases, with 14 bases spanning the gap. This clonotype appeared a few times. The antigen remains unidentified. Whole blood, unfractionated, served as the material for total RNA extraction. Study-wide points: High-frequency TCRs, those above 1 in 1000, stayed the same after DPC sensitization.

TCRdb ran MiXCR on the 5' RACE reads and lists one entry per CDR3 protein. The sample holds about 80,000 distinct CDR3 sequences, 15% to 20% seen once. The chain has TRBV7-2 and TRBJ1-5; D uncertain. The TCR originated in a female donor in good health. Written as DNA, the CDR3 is TGTGCCAGCAGCTTAATAGGGTCGGATTACCAGCATTTT. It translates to CASSLIGSDYQHF.